This T cell receptor beta chain emerged from a study of technical replicates of blood from a few donors. The table lists this clone with a few counts. Sequencing used immunoSEQ multiplex PCR; TCRdb keeps in-frame clones, though not all of them. The repertoire holds approximately 81,000 clones, with around four fifths as singletons. CDR3 length equals 13 residues. The germline CDR1 and CDR2 sequences are LNHDA and SQIVND (reference sequence). Deletions cut 0 bases from V and 7 bases from J, with 8 bases between. The chain recombines TRBV19 with TRBJ2-3, with unresolved D. Material: PBMCs. The receptor comes from a human donor in good health. Some clones in this sample may be carry-over from other donors' samples. The CDR3 DNA reads as TGTGCCAGTAGTATAGAACTCGAATATACGCAGTATTTT. This sequence encodes CASSIELEYTQYF.